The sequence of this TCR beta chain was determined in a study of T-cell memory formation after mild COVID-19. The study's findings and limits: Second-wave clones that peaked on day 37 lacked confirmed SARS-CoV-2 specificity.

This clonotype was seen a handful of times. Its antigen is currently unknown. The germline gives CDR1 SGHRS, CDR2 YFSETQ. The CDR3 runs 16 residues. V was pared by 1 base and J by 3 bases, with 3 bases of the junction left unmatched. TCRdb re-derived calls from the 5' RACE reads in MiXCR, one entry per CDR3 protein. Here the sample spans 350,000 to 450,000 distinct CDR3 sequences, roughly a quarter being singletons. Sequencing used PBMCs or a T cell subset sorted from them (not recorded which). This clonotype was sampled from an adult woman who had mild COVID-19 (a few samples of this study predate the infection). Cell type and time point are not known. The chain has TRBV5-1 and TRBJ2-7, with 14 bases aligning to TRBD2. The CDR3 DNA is TGCGCCAGCAGCTTGATGGGGACTAGCGGGAGCTACGAGCAGTACTTC. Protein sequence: CASSLMGTSGSYEQYF. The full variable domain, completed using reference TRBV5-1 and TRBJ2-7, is KAGVTQTPRYLIKTRGQQVTLSCSPISGHRSVSWYQQTPGQGLQFLFEYFSETQRNKGNFPGRFSGRQFSNSRSEMNVSTLELGDSALYLCASSLMGTSGSYEQYFGPGTRLTVT.